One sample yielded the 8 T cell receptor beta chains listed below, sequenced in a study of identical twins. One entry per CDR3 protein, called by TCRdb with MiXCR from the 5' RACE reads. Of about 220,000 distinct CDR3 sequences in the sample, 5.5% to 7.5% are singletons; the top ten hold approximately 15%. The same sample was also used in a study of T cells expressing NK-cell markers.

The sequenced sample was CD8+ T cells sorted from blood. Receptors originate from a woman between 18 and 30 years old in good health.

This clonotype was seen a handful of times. The CDR3 loop reads CSARTSFRDRSTSTDTQYF. The CDR3 region has the DNA TGCAGTGCTAGGACCTCTTTCCGGGACAGGAGTACTAGCACAGATACGCAGTATTTT. V is TRBV20-1 and J is TRBJ2-3, with 8 nucleotides matching TRBD1. V trimming: 3 bases; J trimming: 0 bases; junction bases outside the gene matches: 17. The CDR3 is 19 residues long. Germline assignment: CDR1 DFQATT and CDR2 SNEGSKA (reference sequence).

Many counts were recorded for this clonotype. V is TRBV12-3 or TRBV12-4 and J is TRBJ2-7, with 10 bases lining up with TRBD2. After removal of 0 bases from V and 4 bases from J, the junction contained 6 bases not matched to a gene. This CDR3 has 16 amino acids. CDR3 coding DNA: TGTGCCAGCAGTTTAGCCCCTAGCGGGAGAGGGTACGAGCAGTACTTC. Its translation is CASSLAPSGRGYEQYF.

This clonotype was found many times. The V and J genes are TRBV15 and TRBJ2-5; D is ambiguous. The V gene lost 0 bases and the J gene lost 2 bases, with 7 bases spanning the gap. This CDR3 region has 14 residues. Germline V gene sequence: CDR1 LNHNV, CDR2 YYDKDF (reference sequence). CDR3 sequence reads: CATSRDRGQETQYF. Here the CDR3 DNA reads TGTGCCACCAGCAGAGATCGTGGACAAGAGACCCAGTACTTC. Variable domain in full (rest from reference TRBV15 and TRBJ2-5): DAMVIQNPRYQVTQFGKPVTLSCSQTLNHNVMYWYQQKSSQAPKLLFHYYDKDFNNEADTPDNFQSRRPNTSFCFLDIRSPGLGDTAMYLCATSRDRGQETQYFGPGTRLLVL.

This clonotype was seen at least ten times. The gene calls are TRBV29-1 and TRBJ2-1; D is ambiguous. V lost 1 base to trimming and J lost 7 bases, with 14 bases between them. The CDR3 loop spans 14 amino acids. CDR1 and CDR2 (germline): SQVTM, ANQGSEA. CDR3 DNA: TGCAGCGTTGAAGGGATAGCTAGGGTAAATGAGCAGTTCTTC. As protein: CSVEGIARVNEQFF.

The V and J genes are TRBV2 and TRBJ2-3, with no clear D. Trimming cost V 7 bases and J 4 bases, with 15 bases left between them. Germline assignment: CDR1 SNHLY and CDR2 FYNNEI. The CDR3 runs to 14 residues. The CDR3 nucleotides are TGTGCCAGCAAAGAGGACGCGTTCTCAGATACGCAGTATTTT. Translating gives CASKEDAFSDTQYF.

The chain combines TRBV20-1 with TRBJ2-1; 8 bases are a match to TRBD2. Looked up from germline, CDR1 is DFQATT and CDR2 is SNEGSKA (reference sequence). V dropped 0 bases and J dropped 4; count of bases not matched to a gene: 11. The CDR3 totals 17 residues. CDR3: CSARDLLGRASYNEQFF. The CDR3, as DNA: TGCAGTGCTAGAGATCTTCTCGGGAGGGCCTCTTACAATGAGCAGTTCTTC.

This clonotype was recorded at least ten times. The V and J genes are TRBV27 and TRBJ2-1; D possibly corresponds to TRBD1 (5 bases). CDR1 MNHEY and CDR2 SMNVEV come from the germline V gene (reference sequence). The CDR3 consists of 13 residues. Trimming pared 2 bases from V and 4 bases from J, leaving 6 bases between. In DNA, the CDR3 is TGTGCCAGCAGTTTAGGACATTACAATGAGCAGTTCTTC. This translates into CASSLGHYNEQFF.

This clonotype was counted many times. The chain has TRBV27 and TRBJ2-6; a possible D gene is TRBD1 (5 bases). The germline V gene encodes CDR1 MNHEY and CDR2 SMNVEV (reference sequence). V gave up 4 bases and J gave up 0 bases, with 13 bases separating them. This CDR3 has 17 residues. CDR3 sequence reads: CASSSHYRTSGANVLTF. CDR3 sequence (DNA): TGTGCCAGCAGTTCCCACTACAGGACCTCTGGGGCCAACGTCCTGACTTTC.